These T cell receptor beta chains were read from a single sample in a study of Graves' ophthalmopathy and Graves' hyperthyroidism. MiXCR, run by TCRdb on the multiplex PCR reads, gives a single entry per CDR3 protein. The repertoire includes about 400,000 distinct CDR3 sequences, under 25% of them detected once, and around 3.2% sits in the top ten. Sequenced input: peripheral blood. Receptor source: a woman between 18 and 29 years old with stable Graves' hyperthyroidism. The CDR3 runs from the conserved cysteine through the conserved F or W. D genes are given only for firm matches. Clone size, where shown, is once, few, many, or a class for clones that have expanded.

DNA: TGTGCCAGCAGTTTACTAGGAGGGGTGTTTCGCGGGGACGGCGGAAACTTT
CDR3: CASSLLGGVFRGDGGNF
V: TRBV28
D: -
size: many
J: TRBJ1-1

DNA: TGTGCCAGCAGCTTTGAGTCGGGTTACGAGCAGTACTTC
CDR3: CASSFESGYEQYF
V: TRBV7-2
D: -
size: many
J: TRBJ2-7

DNA: TGCGCCAGCAGCGAGGCAGGAGGAAACACCATATATTTT
CDR3: CASSEAGGNTIYF
V: TRBV5-1
D: -
size: many
J: TRBJ1-3

DNA: TGTGCCTGGGACCCCCCGGGCCAAACCACTGAAGCTTTCTTT
CDR3: CAWDPPGQTTEAFF
V: TRBV30
D: -
size: many
J: TRBJ1-1

DNA: TGTTCCAGCAGCCCAATCTACGAGCAGTACTTC
CDR3: CSSSPIYEQYF
V: TRBV7-9
D: -
size: -
J: TRBJ2-7

DNA: TGTGCCAGCAGCCCGACCACGTCCTCCTACGAGCAGTACTTC
CDR3: CASSPTTSSYEQYF
V: TRBV12-3/TRBV12-4
D: -
size: many
J: TRBJ2-7

DNA: TGCAGTGCTAGGGGTTTGGGACACTACTACTACGAGCAGTACTTC
CDR3: CSARGLGHYYYEQYF
V: TRBV20-1
D: -
size: -
J: TRBJ2-7

DNA: TGTGCCAGCAGCTTATACCATTTACAGGGGTTAGACACCGGGGAGCTGTTTTTT
CDR3: CASSLYHLQGLDTGELFF
V: TRBV6-2/TRBV6-3
D: TRBD1
size: many
J: TRBJ2-2

DNA: TGTGCCAGCAGCCCCCAGCGGGAGTTGCGGGAGACCCAGTACTTC
CDR3: CASSPQRELRETQYF
V: TRBV7-9
D: TRBD2
size: -
J: TRBJ2-5

DNA: TGTGCCAGCAGGGGGGACAGGGGCTCCTATGGCTACACCTTC
CDR3: CASRGDRGSYGYTF
V: TRBV6-5
D: TRBD1
size: many
J: TRBJ1-2

DNA: TGTGCCACCAGCAGAGTTGGGGCGGACGAGCAGTACTTC
CDR3: CATSRVGADEQYF
V: TRBV15
D: -
size: many
J: TRBJ2-7

DNA: TGTGCCAGCAGCGAGACAGGGACTGGAAACACCATATATTTT
CDR3: CASSETGTGNTIYF
V: TRBV6-1
D: TRBD1
size: -
J: TRBJ1-3

DNA: TGTGCCATCAGCGACCCGCAACAGGCACGGACTGAAGCTTTCTTT
CDR3: CAISDPQQARTEAFF
V: TRBV10-3
D: -
size: many
J: TRBJ1-1

DNA: TGTGCCAGCATGTCGGGTGTCGGGACAGATCGTTACGAGCAGTACTTC
CDR3: CASMSGVGTDRYEQYF
V: TRBV7-8
D: TRBD1
size: -
J: TRBJ2-7

DNA: TGTGCCTTATCGGGTAGATCTGGCGAGCAGTACTTC
CDR3: CALSGRSGEQYF
V: TRBV2
D: -
size: few
J: TRBJ2-7

DNA: TGTGCCAGCAGATCACAGGGAACGCCTTCCTACGAGCAGTACTTC
CDR3: CASRSQGTPSYEQYF
V: TRBV6-5
D: -
size: many
J: TRBJ2-7

DNA: TGTGCCAGCAACCCCATAGCGGCAGGGGGTTCGTTGGGGTCACCCCTCCACTTT
CDR3: CASNPIAAGGSLGSPLHF
V: TRBV6-1
D: TRBD1
size: -
J: TRBJ1-6

DNA: TGCAGCGGCGGGAGTGTGAACACTGAAGCTTTCTTT
CDR3: CSGGSVNTEAFF
V: TRBV29-1
D: -
size: many
J: TRBJ1-1

DNA: TGTGCCAGCAGTGTAACTCCGACAGCTGAAGCTTTCTTT
CDR3: CASSVTPTAEAFF
V: TRBV2
D: -
size: many
J: TRBJ1-1

DNA: TGTGCCAGCACCCGTCTAGCGAACCTTTCCTACGAGCAGTACTTC
CDR3: CASTRLANLSYEQYF
V: TRBV12-3/TRBV12-4
D: -
size: many
J: TRBJ2-7

DNA: TGTGCCAGTGCCGGGGACAGGCAAGAGACCCAGTACTTC
CDR3: CASAGDRQETQYF
V: TRBV27
D: TRBD1
size: many
J: TRBJ2-5

DNA: TGTGCCAGCAGCTCCAGTCCCTCCTACGAGCAGTACTTC
CDR3: CASSSSPSYEQYF
V: TRBV7-2
D: -
size: many
J: TRBJ2-7

DNA: TGTGCCAGCAGTTCCCGGACAGCCCTTCGGGGCTACACCTTC
CDR3: CASSSRTALRGYTF
V: TRBV6-5
D: -
size: many
J: TRBJ1-2

DNA: TGTGCCAGCAACGGTCAGACCCAGTACTTC
CDR3: CASNGQTQYF
V: TRBV2
D: -
size: many
J: TRBJ2-5

DNA: TGTGCCAACAGCCAAGGACGCTTCCTAACCGGGGAGCTGTTTTTT
CDR3: CANSQGRFLTGELFF
V: TRBV12-3/TRBV12-4
D: -
size: many
J: TRBJ2-2

DNA: TGTGCCACCAGCCAGCTAGGGGAAGAGACCCAGTACTTC
CDR3: CATSQLGEETQYF
V: TRBV24-1
D: -
size: few
J: TRBJ2-5

DNA: TGCAGTGCGCCAGGGTCGGGGAGGGCCGGGGAGCTGTTTTTT
CDR3: CSAPGSGRAGELFF
V: TRBV20-1
D: TRBD2
size: many
J: TRBJ2-2

DNA: TGCAGTGCTCCGGACAGGGGATCTGGCTACACCTTC
CDR3: CSAPDRGSGYTF
V: TRBV20-1
D: TRBD1
size: many
J: TRBJ1-2

DNA: TGTGCCAGCAGTCCAAACACAGGGGGCTCTTCCTACACCTTC
CDR3: CASSPNTGGSSYTF
V: TRBV27
D: TRBD1
size: many
J: TRBJ1-2

DNA: TGTGCCAGCAGCTTAGTGGGCCCCCAGCATTTT
CDR3: CASSLVGPQHF
V: TRBV7-2
D: -
size: many
J: TRBJ1-5

DNA: TGTGCCAGCAGTTACAAAATCCGGACAGGGGAGGACACTGAAGCTTTCTTT
CDR3: CASSYKIRTGEDTEAFF
V: TRBV6-5
D: TRBD1
size: many
J: TRBJ1-1

DNA: TGTGCCTGGAGTGTTCTTCGTTGGGATTCACCCCTCCACTTT
CDR3: CAWSVLRWDSPLHF
V: TRBV30
D: -
size: few
J: TRBJ1-6

DNA: TGTGCCAGCAGCCAACTAGCGGGGAACACCGGGGAGCTGTTTTTT
CDR3: CASSQLAGNTGELFF
V: TRBV7-2
D: TRBD2
size: many
J: TRBJ2-2

DNA: TGTGCCACCAGTGATGCGACAGGGGGGAACACTGAAGCTTTCTTT
CDR3: CATSDATGGNTEAFF
V: TRBV24-1
D: TRBD1
size: -
J: TRBJ1-1

DNA: TGTGCCAGCAGTTTCGGGGGGGCAGCGACTGAAGCTTTCTTT
CDR3: CASSFGGAATEAFF
V: TRBV28
D: -
size: -
J: TRBJ1-1

DNA: TGCGCCAGCAGCCAACGGGACAGTAGCTACGAGCAGTACTTC
CDR3: CASSQRDSSYEQYF
V: TRBV4-1
D: TRBD1
size: many
J: TRBJ2-7

DNA: TGTGCCAGCAGCCCATCCTTCTACGAGCAGTACTTC
CDR3: CASSPSFYEQYF
V: TRBV2
D: -
size: many
J: TRBJ2-7

DNA: TGTGCCAGCAGCAGATCAGGGGAAAGGACCGGGGAGCTGTTTTTT
CDR3: CASSRSGERTGELFF
V: TRBV7-9
D: -
size: -
J: TRBJ2-2

DNA: TGTGCCAGCAGTTGGGGGGACGGAGACAAGCAGTACTTC
CDR3: CASSWGDGDKQYF
V: TRBV27
D: -
size: many
J: TRBJ2-7

DNA: TGTGCCACCAGCAGAGGGACAGGGAACAATCAGCCCCAGCATTTT
CDR3: CATSRGTGNNQPQHF
V: TRBV15
D: TRBD1
size: many
J: TRBJ1-5

DNA: TGTGCCAGCAGCTTTGCGGCGGGGGCCTACGAGCAGTACTTC
CDR3: CASSFAAGAYEQYF
V: TRBV7-9
D: TRBD2
size: many
J: TRBJ2-7